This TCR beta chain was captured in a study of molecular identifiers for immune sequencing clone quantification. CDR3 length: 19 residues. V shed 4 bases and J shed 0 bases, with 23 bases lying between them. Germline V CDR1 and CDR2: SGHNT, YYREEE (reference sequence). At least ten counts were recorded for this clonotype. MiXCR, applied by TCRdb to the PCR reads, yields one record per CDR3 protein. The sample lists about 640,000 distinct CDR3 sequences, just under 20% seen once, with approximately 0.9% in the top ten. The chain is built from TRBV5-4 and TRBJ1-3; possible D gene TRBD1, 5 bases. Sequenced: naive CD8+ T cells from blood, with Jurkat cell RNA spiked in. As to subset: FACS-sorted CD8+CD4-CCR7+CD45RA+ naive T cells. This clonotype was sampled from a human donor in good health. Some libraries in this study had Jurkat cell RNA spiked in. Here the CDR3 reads CASSPRPGRTTYSGNTIYF. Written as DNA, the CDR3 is TGTGCCAGCAGCCCACGACCGGGACGAACTACTTACTCTGGAAACACCATATATTTT.